This TCR beta chain was identified during a study of cytomegalovirus exposure and HLA in healthy donors (dated by TCRdb to 2016 to 2017). About the investigation overall: An earlier analysis of roughly 500 of the donors reported 250 to 300 Gb of sequence data and roughly 100 million unique TCR beta sequences from 150 million to 200 million T cells. An early release that covered more than 550 HLA-typed donors contained about 300 gigabases of sequencing data and about 84 million unique TCR sequences. Among the roughly 400 genotyped donors, 75% to 90% belonged to the genetic ancestry cluster associated with self-reported Caucasian donors. The study aimed to test whether signatures of past pathogen exposure could be identified by cataloging public T cell receptors. The T cell repertoires of roughly 660 subjects were profiled by immunosequencing and related to cytomegalovirus serostatus. Besides the first cohort of around 670 subjects, a separate validation cohort made up of 90 to 150 different subjects was used. To predict cytomegalovirus infection status, the study combined high-throughput TCR immunosequencing, statistical association of individual TCRs with disease status, and machine learning. A later analysis re-analyzed previously published TCR beta repertoires from 650 to 800 donors and added high-resolution HLA genotyping to study TCR occurrence patterns. Rather than using new phenotypic data, the later analysis identified candidate immune exposures from TCR beta sequences and from how often those sequences occurred across donors. To decide whether each TCR beta V gene segment behaved as functional or pseudogenic, an earlier analysis of several hundred of the donors relied on high-throughput TCR beta sequencing. Alongside the repertoire data, information on donor age, sex, ethnicity and CMV serostatus was compiled. Genome-wide SNP genotypes for about 65% of the 666 donors were used in a later genetic analysis, which treated that subset as a discovery cohort. All discovery cohort repertoires had been generated on a single sequencing platform. Class I and class II HLA loci were covered by the typing at four-digit resolution. Typing coverage varied by locus: about 620-640 donors for A, B, C, DRB1 and DQB1; 500 to 550 for DQA1; more than 600 for DPA1; roughly 470 for DPB1. Because of strong linkage in the cohort, roughly five DR-DQ haplotypes were treated as single units for association and clustering. On average, roughly 200,000 unique TCR beta nucleotide sequences were sequenced per donor among fewer than 500 genotyped donors of the cohort, with around 19% of those sequences being non-productive. On the study overall, not on this receptor specifically: In a later analysis, several top co-occurrence clusters were reported to appear linked to parvovirus B19, influenza, CMV and Epstein-Barr virus. Linkage disequilibrium might explain the correlated functional status among segregating V segments, but an unknown experimental factor could not be ruled out. A few of the identified cytomegalovirus-associated TCR beta chains were confirmed in vitro to be specific for cytomegalovirus antigens. In a later analysis, TCR association rates were found to vary across HLA loci, with the most associated TCRs seen for DRB1 alleles and the fewest for HLA-C alleles. A later analysis found that HLA-associated TCR beta chains were more clonally expanded and had lower generation probabilities than equally common non-associated chains. Only TCR beta chains were sequenced in this cohort, and the absence of alpha or paired-chain data limited detectable features. The 87-base-pair reads could not distinguish some IMGT-functional V segments, including TRBV6-2 and TRBV6-3, so those segments were excluded. The study gave a list of some 150 TCR beta chains associated with cytomegalovirus. A further reported finding was that TCR beta sequences accurately predicted the HLA-A and HLA-B alleles for most subjects in the first cohort. Immune exposure information for the cohort was limited to CMV serostatus. In a later analysis, most CMV-associated TCR beta chains were found to appear HLA-restricted, with HLA associations seemingly driven largely by CMV exposure. The presence/absence analyses assumed that sequencing depth was roughly uniform across donors, and that assumption may not be true. A later genetic analysis associated a missense DCLRE1C variant with V-gene and J-gene trimming of TCR beta chains, and an independent cohort replicated the association. The classifier was reported to diagnose cytomegalovirus status with high specificity and sensitivity in both the original cohort and the validation cohort. HLA typing was unavailable for some donors at each locus, so association tests used only the typed subset. In an earlier analysis of 450 to 750 of the donors, most TCR beta V segments appeared in productive rearrangements about 87% or about 30% of the time, broadly matching IMGT annotations. A group of highly shared sequence variants was considered likely to be a technical artifact of the sequencing pipeline. According to the authors, the approach could potentially be generalized to other disease states and immunological phenotypes. In a later genetic analysis, fewer N-insertions in productive TCRs were reported among donors in an Asian-associated ancestry cluster than the approximately 670-donor mean. Across donors, most TCR sequences were observed very rarely, whereas some public TCRs were present in many individuals. Because counts were too low, about 17 rarely observed V segments, including chromosome 9 orphons, were excluded from the earlier analysis of roughly 580 of the donors. Specific HLA alleles were associated with 15,000 to 20,000 TCR beta sequences at a false discovery rate of 0.05 in a later analysis. Strong co-occurrence of HLA alleles, especially DR and DQ, made assigning TCR associations to individual alleles difficult.

In regard to this clone: Its antigen is unknown. The record has no base qualities; no much larger clone is one base away.

The CDR3 runs 12 amino acids, cysteine and phenylalanine included. Left in the record is the CDR3 DNA by itself, 36 bases read in frame from the first base. Trimming costs V 3 bases and J 4 bases, and their ends lie 6 bases apart. Taken from the germline V gene, the CDR1 and CDR2 loops are SGHTA and FQGNSA. Libraries came from the immunoSEQ multiplex PCR assay. The multiplex PCR relied on a mix of 60 forward primers for TCR Vbeta segments and 13 reverse primers for TCR Jbeta segments. The CDR3 region of rearranged TCR beta genes was amplified from genomic DNA by a multiplex PCR assay. Amplified TCR beta libraries were sequenced as 87-base-pair reads on the Illumina HiSeq System. The original pipeline was this. In a later analysis, 80 million or so unique TCR beta chains were counted across the roughly 610 repertoires, and about 10 million of these chains were shared by at least two donors. A nearest-neighbor algorithm error-corrected the raw reads and collapsed the reads into unique sequences, merging closely related sequences to remove PCR and sequencing errors. CDR3 sequences were aligned to IMGT reference sequences to assign V, D and J gene segments. Each retained sequence needed at least a six-nucleotide match to both a V gene segment and a J gene segment. A rearrangement counted as productive if the CDR3 had no stop codons and remained in frame with V and J, and every other rearrangement counted as non-productive. Following IMGT convention, CDR3 was defined as the stretch from the second conserved V-encoded cysteine to the conserved J-encoded phenylalanine. The earlier analysis of roughly 590 of the donors excluded sequences that lacked an unambiguous match to a single V gene segment. An earlier analysis of a few hundred of the donors classified V segments as functional when productive rearrangements were above 56.7% and as segregating when the standard deviation between donors was above 5%. To diagnose cytomegalovirus status from the catalog of TCR beta chain sequences, a statistical classification framework was built. V and J gene assignment, in a later analysis, came from comparing TCR nucleotide sequences with IMGT/GENE-DB human TR gene sequences. A later analysis assigned CDR3 sequences and most-parsimonious VDJ recombination scenarios with the TCRdist pipeline. A later analysis defined each TCR beta chain by its CDR3 amino acid sequence plus V-gene family, and excluded reads lacking a unique V-gene family. In a later analysis, fewer than 600 highly shared, low-generation-probability nucleotide sequences were removed to address suspected cross-contamination and a sequencing artifact. A later analysis calculated a clonal expansion index for each public chain from normalized within-repertoire ranks of inferred template counts. A later analysis computed generation probabilities with a VDJ recombination model fitted to out-of-frame rearrangements, and checked the results against IGoR. A later analysis scored TCR-TCR, TCR-HLA and TCR-CMV co-occurrence with hypergeometric tests, applying a repertoire-size bias correction to TCR pairs. In a later analysis, false discovery rates were estimated by permuting HLA or CMV assignments 20 times. A later analysis grouped co-occurring TCRs with DBSCAN, adding TCRdist sequence similarity when clustering within HLA-allele-positive subsets. For co-occurrence clustering, repertoires with fewer than 30,000 or more than 120,000 public chains were excluded, along with roughly 5 repertoires with anomalous nucleotide sharing. In TCRdb, the immuneACCESS table is reduced to in-frame sequences with V and J assigned. These tables do not hold every clone; where another copy was compared, an unresolved V gene accounts for under half, and the others remain unexplained. V and J calls and clone size are copied from that table; D and trimming were computed from the DNA. The sample has around 96,000 clones on record, about three quarters of them singletons. The ten largest account for over 9.5% of the sample.

The cohort was made up of 500 to 800 healthy bone marrow donors. All cohort members were sampled while nominally healthy, although unrecorded immune exposures were likely present. The donor tested CMV seropositive and was one of the 289 seropositive cohort members. A peripheral blood sample was provided by each donor, and peripheral blood mononuclear cells were used for TCR beta sequencing. The Qiagen DNeasy Blood Extraction Kit was used to extract genomic DNA from the blood cell samples. The sample consisted of PBMCs. The clonotype originates from a man aged 25-45 years in good health and CMV-seropositive. This sequence uses TRBV7-2 and TRBJ1-1; TRBD1 is possibly the D segment (5 matching bases). Here is the DNA: TGTGCCAGCAGCTTGGGACTCACTGAAGCTTTCTTT. This gives the protein CASSLGLTEAFF.